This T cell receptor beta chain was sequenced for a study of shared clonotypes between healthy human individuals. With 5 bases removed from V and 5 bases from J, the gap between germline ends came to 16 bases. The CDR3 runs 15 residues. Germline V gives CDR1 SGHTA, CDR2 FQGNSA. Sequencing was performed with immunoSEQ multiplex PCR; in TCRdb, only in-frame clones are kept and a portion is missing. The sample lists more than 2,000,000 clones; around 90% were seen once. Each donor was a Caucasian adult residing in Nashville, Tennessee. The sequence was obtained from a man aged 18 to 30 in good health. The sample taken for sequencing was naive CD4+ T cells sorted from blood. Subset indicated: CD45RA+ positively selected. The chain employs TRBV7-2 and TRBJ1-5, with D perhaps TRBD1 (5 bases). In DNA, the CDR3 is TGTGCCAGCAGCCCACAGGCTGAGGTTTATCAGCCCCAGCATTTT. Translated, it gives CASSPQAEVYQPQHF.